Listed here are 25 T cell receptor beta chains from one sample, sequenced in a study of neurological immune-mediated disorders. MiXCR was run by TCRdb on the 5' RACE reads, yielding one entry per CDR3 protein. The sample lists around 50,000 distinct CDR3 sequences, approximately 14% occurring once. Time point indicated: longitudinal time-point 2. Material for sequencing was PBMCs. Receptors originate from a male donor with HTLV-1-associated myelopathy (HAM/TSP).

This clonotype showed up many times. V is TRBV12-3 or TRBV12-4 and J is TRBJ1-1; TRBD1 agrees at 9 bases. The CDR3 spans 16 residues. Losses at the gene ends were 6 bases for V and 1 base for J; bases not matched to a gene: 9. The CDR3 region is CASRPQGAEWNTEAFF. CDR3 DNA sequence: TGTGCCAGCAGGCCACAGGGGGCCGAATGGAACACTGAAGCTTTCTTT.

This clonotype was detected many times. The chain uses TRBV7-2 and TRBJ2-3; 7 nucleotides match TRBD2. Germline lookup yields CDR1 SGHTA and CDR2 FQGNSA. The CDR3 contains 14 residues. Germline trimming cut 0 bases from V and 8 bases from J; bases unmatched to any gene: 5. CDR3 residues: CASSLALREGTQYF. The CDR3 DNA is TGTGCCAGCAGCTTAGCTCTCAGGGAGGGTACGCAGTATTTT.

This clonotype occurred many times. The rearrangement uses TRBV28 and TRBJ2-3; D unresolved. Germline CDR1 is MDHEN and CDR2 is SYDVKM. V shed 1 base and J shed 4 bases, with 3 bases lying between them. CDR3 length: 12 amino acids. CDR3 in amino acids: CASSLYADTQYF. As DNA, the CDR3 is TGTGCCAGCAGTTTATACGCAGATACGCAGTATTTT.

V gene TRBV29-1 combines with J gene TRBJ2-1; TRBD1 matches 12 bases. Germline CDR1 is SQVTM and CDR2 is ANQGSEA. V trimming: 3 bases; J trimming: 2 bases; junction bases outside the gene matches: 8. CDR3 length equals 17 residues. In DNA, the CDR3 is TGCAGCGTTGAGGGACAGGGGGCGCCGCCCCCCTACAATGAGCAGTTCTTC. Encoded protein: CSVEGQGAPPPYNEQFF.

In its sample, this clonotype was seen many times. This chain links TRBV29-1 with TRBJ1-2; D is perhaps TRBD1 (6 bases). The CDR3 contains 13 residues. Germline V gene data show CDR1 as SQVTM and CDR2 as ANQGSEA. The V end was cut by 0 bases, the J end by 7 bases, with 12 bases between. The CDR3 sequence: CSVEDRTVGGYTF. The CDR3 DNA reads TGCAGCGTTGAAGACCGGACAGTGGGTGGCTACACCTTC.

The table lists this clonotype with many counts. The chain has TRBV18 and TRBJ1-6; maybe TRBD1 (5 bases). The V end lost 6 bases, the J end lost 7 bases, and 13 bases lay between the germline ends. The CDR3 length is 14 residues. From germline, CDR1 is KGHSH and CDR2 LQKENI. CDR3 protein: CASSLDRNNSPLHF. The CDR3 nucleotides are TGTGCCAGCTCCCTCGACAGAAACAATTCACCCCTCCACTTT.

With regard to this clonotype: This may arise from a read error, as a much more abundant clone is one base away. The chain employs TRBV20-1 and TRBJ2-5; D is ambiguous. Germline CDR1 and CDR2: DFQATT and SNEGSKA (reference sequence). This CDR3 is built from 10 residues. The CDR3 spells CSAYEDQCSF. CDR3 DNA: TGCAGTGCTTATGAGGACCAGTGCAGTTTC.

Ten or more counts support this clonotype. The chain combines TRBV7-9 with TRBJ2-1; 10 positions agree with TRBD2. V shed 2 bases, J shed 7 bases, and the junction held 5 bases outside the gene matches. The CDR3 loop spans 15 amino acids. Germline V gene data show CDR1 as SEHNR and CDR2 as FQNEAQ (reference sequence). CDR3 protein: CASSLSGGARNEQFF. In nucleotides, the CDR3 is TGTGCCAGCAGCTTAAGCGGGGGGGCCAGAAATGAGCAGTTCTTC.

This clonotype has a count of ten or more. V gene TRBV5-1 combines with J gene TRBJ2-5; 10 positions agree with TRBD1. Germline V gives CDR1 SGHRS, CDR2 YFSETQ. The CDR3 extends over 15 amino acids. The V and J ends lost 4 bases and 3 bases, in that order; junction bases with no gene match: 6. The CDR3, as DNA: TGCGCCAGCAGCGGGACCGGGACAGGGGAAGAGACCCAGTACTTC. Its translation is CASSGTGTGEETQYF.

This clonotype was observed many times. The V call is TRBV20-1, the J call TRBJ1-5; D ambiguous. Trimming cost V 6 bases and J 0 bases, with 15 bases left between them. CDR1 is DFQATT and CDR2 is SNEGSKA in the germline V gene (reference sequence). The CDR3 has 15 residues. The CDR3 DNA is TGCAGTGCCCTCACAGAAGGTTATAGCAATCAGCCCCAGCATTTT. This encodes CSALTEGYSNQPQHF.

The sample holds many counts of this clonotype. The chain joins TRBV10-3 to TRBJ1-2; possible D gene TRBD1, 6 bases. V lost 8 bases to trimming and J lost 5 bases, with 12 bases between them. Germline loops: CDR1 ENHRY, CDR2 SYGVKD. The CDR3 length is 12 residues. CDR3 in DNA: TGTGCCATCCCAGGGGAGGGGTATGGCTACACCTTC. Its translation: CAIPGEGYGYTF.

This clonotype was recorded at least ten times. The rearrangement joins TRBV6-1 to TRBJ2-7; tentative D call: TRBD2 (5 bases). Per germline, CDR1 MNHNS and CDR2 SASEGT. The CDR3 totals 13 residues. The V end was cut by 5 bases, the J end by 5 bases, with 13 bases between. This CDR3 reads CASSRTLANEQYF. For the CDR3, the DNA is TGTGCCAGCAGTCGGACTCTAGCCAACGAGCAGTACTTC.

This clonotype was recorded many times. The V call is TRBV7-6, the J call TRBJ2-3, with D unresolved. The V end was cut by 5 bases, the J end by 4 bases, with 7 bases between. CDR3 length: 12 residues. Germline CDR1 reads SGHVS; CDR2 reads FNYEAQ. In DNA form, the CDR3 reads TGTGCCAGCAGCCTAACAGCAGATACGCAGTATTTT. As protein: CASSLTADTQYF.

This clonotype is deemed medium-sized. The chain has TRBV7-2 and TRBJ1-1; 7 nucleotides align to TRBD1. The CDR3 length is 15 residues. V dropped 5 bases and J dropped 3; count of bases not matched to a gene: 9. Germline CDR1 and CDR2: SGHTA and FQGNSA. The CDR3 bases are TGTGCCAGCAGCACCCAACAGGGGTCCCACACTGAAGCTTTCTTT. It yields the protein CASSTQQGSHTEAFF. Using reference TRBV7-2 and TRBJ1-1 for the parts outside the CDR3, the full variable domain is GAGVSQSPSNKVTEKGKDVELRCDPISGHTALYWYRQSLGQGLEFLIYFQGNSAPDKSGLPSDRFSAERTGGSVSTLTIQRTQQEDSAVYLCASSTQQGSHTEAFFGQGTRLTVV.

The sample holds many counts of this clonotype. CDR3 sequence: CASSLLGQGNTEAFF. CDR3 bases: TGTGCCAGCAGCTTGTTGGGACAGGGGAACACTGAAGCTTTCTTT. The V call is TRBV5-8, the J call TRBJ1-1; 9 nucleotides align to TRBD1. Per the germline V gene, CDR1 is SGHTS and CDR2 is YDEGEE. The CDR3 loop spans 15 amino acids. Trimming cost V 1 base and J 1 base; bases outside gene matches: 2.

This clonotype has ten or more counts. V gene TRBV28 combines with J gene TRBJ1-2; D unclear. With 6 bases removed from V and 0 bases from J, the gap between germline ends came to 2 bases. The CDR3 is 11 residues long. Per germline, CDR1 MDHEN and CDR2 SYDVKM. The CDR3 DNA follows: TGTGCCAGCAGGACTAACTATGGCTACACCTTC. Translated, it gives CASRTNYGYTF.

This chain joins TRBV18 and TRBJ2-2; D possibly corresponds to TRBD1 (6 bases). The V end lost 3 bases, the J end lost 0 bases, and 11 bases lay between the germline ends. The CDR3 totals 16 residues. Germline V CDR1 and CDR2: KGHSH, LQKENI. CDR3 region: CASSPETGSNTGELFF. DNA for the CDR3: TGTGCCAGCTCACCCGAAACAGGGTCGAACACCGGGGAGCTGTTTTTT.

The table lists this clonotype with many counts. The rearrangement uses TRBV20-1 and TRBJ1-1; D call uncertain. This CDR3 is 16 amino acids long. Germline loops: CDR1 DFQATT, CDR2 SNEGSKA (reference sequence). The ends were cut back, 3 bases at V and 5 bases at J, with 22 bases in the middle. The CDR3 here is CSASPVTGVDWTEAFF. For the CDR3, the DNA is TGCAGTGCTAGTCCCGTGACTGGGGTTGATTGGACTGAAGCTTTCTTT.

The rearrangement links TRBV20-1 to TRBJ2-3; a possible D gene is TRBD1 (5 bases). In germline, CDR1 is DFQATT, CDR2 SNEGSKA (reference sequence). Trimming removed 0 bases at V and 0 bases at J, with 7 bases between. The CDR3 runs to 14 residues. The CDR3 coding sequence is TGCAGTGCTAGAGAGGGGCAGAGCACAGATACGCAGTATTTT. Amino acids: CSAREGQSTDTQYF.

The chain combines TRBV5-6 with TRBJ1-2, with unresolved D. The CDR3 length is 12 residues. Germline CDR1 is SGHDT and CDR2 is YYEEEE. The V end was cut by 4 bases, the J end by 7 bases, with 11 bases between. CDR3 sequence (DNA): TGTGCCAGCAGCAGAGTGATATCTGGCTACACCTTC. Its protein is CASSRVISGYTF.

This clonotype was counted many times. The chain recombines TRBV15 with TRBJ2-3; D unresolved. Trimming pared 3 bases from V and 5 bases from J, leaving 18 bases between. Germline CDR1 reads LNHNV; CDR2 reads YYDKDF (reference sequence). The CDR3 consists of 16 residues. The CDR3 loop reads CATSRAQWGGEDTQYF. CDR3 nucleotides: TGTGCCACCAGCAGGGCTCAGTGGGGTGGGGAAGATACGCAGTATTTT.

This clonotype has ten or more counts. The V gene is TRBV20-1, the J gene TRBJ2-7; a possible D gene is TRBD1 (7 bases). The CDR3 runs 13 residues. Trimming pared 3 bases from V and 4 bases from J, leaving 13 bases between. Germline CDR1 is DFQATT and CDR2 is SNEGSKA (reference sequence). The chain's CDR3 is CSASGQGGYEQYF. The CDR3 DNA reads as TGCAGTGCTAGCGGCCAGGGGGGTTACGAGCAGTACTTC.

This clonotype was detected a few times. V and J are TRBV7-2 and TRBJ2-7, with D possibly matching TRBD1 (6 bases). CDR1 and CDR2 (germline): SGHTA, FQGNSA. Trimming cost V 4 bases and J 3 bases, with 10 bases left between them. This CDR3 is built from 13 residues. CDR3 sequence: CASSSRGFYEQYF. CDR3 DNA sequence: TGTGCCAGCAGCTCCAGGGGATTCTACGAGCAGTACTTC.

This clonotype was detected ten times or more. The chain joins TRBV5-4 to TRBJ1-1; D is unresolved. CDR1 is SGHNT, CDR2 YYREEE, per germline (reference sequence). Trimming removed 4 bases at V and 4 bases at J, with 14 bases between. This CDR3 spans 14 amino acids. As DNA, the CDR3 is TGTGCCAGCAGCGGGGAGTATTCCACCACTGAAGCTTTCTTT. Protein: CASSGEYSTTEAFF.

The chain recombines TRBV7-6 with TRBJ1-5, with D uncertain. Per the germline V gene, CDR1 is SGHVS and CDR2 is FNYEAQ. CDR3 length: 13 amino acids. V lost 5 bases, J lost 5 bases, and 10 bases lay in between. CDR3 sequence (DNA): TGTGCCAGCAGCCAGGCGAGGTATCAGCCCCAGCATTTT. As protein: CASSQARYQPQHF.